In its sample, the clone carrying this T cell receptor beta chain was seen many times. Time point indicated: patch test 1, 2 weeks after DPC sensitization. Treatment denoted: therapeutic diphenylcyclopropenone sensitization with weekly scalp DPC. This sample was included in a study of human T cells and chemical hapten exposure. CDR3 size: 16 residues. V was cut by 3 bases and J by 7 bases, with 19 bases left in between. The V gene's germline CDR1 is KGHSH and CDR2 LQKENI. One entry per CDR3 protein results from TCRdb running MiXCR on the RACE reads. Among some 180,000 distinct CDR3 sequences, under 25% were seen once, and the ten largest hold over 6.5%.

The receptor was derived from a woman between 45 and 65 years old with alopecia areata. Some clones in this sample may be carry-over from other donors' samples. J is TRBJ2-4 and V is TRBV18, with D possibly matching TRBD1 (5 bases). This sample comprised whole blood, obtained in connection with sensitization to the hapten diphenylcyclopropenone (DPC). The CDR3 protein is CASSPSWGTKGNIQYF. The CDR3, as DNA: TGTGCCAGCTCACCCTCCTGGGGTACCAAGGGGAACATTCAGTACTTC.